This T cell receptor beta chain was sequenced in a study of cytomegalovirus exposure and HLA in healthy donors. Turning to the study itself: Within the Caucasian-associated ancestry cluster were around four fifths of the approximately 400 genotyped donors. Notes on the study in general: Cytomegalovirus-associated status was assigned to roughly 160 TCR beta chains. For most subjects, TCR beta sequences were reported to predict HLA-A and HLA-B alleles with accuracy.

Researchers ran the PCR with 60 Vbeta and 13 Jbeta primers. Some clones are missing from TCRdb's copy, which holds only in-frame ones; the method was immunoSEQ multiplex PCR. This table has 150,000 to 160,000 clones, 74% appearing once. The V segment lost 3 bases and the J segment 4 bases; nucleotides outside the gene matches: 4. The CDR3 has 14 residues. Germline V gene sequence: CDR1 SGHDT, CDR2 YYEEEE. Remarks on this clone: Its antigen is currently unknown.

The material sequenced was PBMCs. This clonotype originated in a man aged 25 to 45 in good health and CMV-seronegative. The gene calls are TRBV5-6 and TRBJ2-3; 8 bases line up with TRBD2. The CDR3 reads CASSSGGLADTQYF. Here the CDR3 DNA reads TGTGCCAGCAGCTCCGGGGGACTAGCAGATACGCAGTATTTT.